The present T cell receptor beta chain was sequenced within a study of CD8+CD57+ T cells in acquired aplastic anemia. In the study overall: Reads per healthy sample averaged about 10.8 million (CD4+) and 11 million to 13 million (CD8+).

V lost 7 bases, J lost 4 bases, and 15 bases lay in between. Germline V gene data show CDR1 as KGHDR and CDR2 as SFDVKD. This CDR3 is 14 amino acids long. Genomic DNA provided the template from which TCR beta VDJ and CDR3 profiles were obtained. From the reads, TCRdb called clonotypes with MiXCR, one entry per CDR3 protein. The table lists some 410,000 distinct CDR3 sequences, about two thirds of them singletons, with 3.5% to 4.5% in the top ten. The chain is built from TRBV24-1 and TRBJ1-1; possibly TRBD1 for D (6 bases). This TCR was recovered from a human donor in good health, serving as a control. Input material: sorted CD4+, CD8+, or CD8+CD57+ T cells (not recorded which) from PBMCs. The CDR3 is CATREGTSGTEAFF. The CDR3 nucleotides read TGTGCCACCAGGGAGGGGACATCTGGCACTGAAGCTTTCTTT.